This TCR beta chain was recovered during a study of blood T cell repertoires in COVID-19. The CDR3 length is 15 residues. The V end lost 4 bases, the J end lost 1 base, and 10 bases lay between the germline ends. Germline V gives CDR1 MNHEY, CDR2 SMNVEV (reference sequence). Adults between roughly 18 and 95 years of age took part from under 30 US areas. Membership in each cohort depended on participant-reported clinical history. What the recovered Cohort 3 donors had was two negative PCRs, clearance, or symptom resolution. This clone appeared once. Authors' data handling: Reference gene primer amplification gave estimated nucleated cell counts. Some clones are missing from TCRdb's copy, which holds only in-frame ones; the method was immunoSEQ multiplex PCR. That table supplies the V and J calls and clone size; D and trimming were determined from the DNA. The table lists about 310,000 clones, roughly 86% of them singletons, with roughly a tenth in the top ten.

The rearrangement links TRBV27 to TRBJ2-2; D uncertain. The origin of this receptor is a woman in her twenties or thirties who had recovered from COVID-19. Sequenced sample: PBMCs or T cells enriched from blood (not recorded which). The CDR3: CASSYFIQNTGELFF. Written as DNA, the CDR3 is TGTGCCAGCAGTTATTTCATCCAGAACACCGGGGAGCTGTTTTTT.